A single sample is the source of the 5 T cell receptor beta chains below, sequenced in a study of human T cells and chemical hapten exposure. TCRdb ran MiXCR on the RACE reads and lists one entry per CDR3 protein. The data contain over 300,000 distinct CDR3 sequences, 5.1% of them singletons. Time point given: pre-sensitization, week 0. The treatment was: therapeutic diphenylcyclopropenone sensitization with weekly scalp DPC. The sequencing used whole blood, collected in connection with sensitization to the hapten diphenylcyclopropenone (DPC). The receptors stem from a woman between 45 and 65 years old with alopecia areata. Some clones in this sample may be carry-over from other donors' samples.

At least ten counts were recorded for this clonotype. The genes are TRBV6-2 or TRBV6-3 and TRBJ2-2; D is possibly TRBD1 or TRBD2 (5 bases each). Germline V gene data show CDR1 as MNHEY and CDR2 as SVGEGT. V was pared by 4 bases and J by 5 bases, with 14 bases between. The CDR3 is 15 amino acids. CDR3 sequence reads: CASSFPGRSTGELFF. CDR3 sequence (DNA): TGTGCCAGCAGTTTCCCGGGACGTTCGACCGGGGAGCTGTTTTTT.

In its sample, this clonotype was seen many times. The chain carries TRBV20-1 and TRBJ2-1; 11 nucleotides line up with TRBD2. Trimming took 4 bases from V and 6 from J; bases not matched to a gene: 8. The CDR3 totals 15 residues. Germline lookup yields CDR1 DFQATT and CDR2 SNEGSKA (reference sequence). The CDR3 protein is CSAKSSGLAANEQFF. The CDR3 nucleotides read TGCAGTGCTAAGAGTTCGGGACTAGCGGCCAATGAGCAGTTCTTC.

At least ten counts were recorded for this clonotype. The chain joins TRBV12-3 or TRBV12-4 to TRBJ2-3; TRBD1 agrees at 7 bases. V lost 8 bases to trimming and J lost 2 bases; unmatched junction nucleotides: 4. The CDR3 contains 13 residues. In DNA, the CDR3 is TGTGCCAGCTGGGACAGTACCACAGATACGCAGTATTTT. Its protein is CASWDSTTDTQYF.

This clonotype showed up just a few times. The CDR3 DNA reads as TGTGCCAGCAGTTCCCCCGGAGGGAAGGGCACAGATACGCAGTATTTT. Its protein is CASSSPGGKGTDTQYF. The V gene is TRBV28, the J gene TRBJ2-3; D perhaps matches TRBD2 (6 bases). The CDR3 sequence is 16 residues long. Germline-derived CDR1 and CDR2 are MDHEN and SYDVKM. The V and J ends lost 4 bases and 1 base respectively, with 15 bases between them.

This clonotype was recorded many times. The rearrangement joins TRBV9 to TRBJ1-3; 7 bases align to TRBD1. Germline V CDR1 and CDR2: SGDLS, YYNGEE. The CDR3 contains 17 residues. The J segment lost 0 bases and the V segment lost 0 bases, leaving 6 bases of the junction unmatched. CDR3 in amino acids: CASSVVDRASSGNTIYF. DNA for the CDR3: TGTGCCAGCAGCGTAGTTGACAGGGCGAGCTCTGGAAACACCATATATTTT. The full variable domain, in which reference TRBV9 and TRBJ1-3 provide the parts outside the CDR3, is DSGVTQTPKHLITATGQRVTLRCSPRSGDLSVYWYQQSLDQGLQFLIQYYNGEERAKGNILERFSAQQFPDLHSELNLSSLELGDSALYFCASSVVDRASSGNTIYFGEGSWLTVV.